This T cell receptor beta chain is drawn from a study of patients and donors after allogeneic stem cell transplantation (dated by TCRdb to the early 2020s). On this clonotype: This receptor's antigen is unknown. It has no much larger one-base neighbor in the sample; base qualities were not kept.

Libraries came from RT-PCR. Sequencing used a NextSeq 550. TCRdb cleaned the public reads at Q25 with fastp, built clones with MiXCR and kept in-frame beta chains. A single entry per CDR3 protein holds the most common genes and DNA from its merged rows. The sample data list 150,000 to 250,000 distinct CDR3 sequences, and 41% of these were observed just once. About 35% of the sample goes to the ten largest clones. The sample consisted of blood, either unsorted or a sorted T cell fraction (not recorded which). This clonotype was obtained from a human donor who was either an allogeneic HSCT recipient or a stem cell or donor lymphocyte infusion donor (not recorded which). It is not recorded whose cells these are; they may come from a transplant donor.

DNA sequence: TGCGCCAGCAGCCAAGAACCCCTCCTCGGACTAGCGAGGAATGAGCAGTTCTTC. This gives the protein CASSQEPLLGLARNEQFF. The receptor chain draws on TRBV4-3 and TRBJ2-1, with 9 junctional bases fitting TRBD2. Based on the germline V gene, the CDR1 and CDR2 sequences are LGHNA and YSLEER. Clipping removes 0 bases from V and 7 bases from J, with 13 as the unmatched junction base count. The CDR3 spans 18 residues, from the cysteine through the phenylalanine. CDR3 DNA is the only sequence kept; it has 54 bases, read in frame from the first base.